The T cell receptor (beta chain) described here comes from a study of T cell clusters in autoimmune cytopenias. Overall study: TRB sequencing had a median approximately 52,000 reads and 2,000 to 2,500 distinct clonotypes per sample. Notes on the study in general: TRB repertoire shifts in secondary cytopenia and chronic lymphocytic leukemia mostly reflected lymphoma, not autoimmunity. No experiment has yet validated the function of the T cell clusters defined in silico.

Germline values: CDR1 MNHNS, CDR2 SASEGT. This CDR3 region has 11 residues. Concerning this clonotype: As yet, its antigen is unknown.

TRB was amplified from 250 ng of peripheral blood genomic DNA per sample. One tube held mixed TRB-A and TRB-B primer pools for touch-down PCR. TCRdb re-called the multiplex PCR reads, yielding one record per CDR3 amino acid sequence without DNA. This table lists 13,000 to 15,000 distinct CDR3 sequences. The receptor's source is a human donor with an autoimmune cytopenia or autoimmune hepatitis (not recorded which). Source material: peripheral blood. The rearrangement joins TRBV6-1 to TRBJ1-2. CDR3 sequence: CASRAAYGYTF.